The 27 T cell receptor beta chains below were found in one sample sequenced in a study of blood T cell repertoires in COVID-19. Generated by immunoSEQ multiplex PCR, the TCRdb table keeps only in-frame clones and is missing some. The table includes about 240,000 clones, 80% to 90% detected once. The sample was PBMCs or T cells enriched from blood (not recorded which). The receptor set was obtained from a young woman with acute COVID-19.

The chain is built from TRBV4-1 and TRBJ1-2; D not certain. V was shortened by 0 bases and J by 1 base, with 12 bases between the two germline ends. Germline V gene data show CDR1 as MGHRA and CDR2 as YSYEKL. The CDR3 spans 16 residues. The CDR3 coding sequence is TGCGCCAGCAGCCAAGAGGGCAGCCTTCTTAACTATGGCTACACCTTC. Residues: CASSQEGSLLNYGYTF.

This chain connects TRBV27 to TRBJ1-2, with 7 bases that match TRBD1. The V gene end was trimmed by 5 bases and the J gene end by 4 bases; junction bases not matched to a gene: 7. CDR1 and CDR2 (germline): MNHEY, SMNVEV (reference sequence). The CDR3 is made up of 14 amino acids. This CDR3 is CASSTWDRGYGYTF. The CDR3 DNA reads as TGTGCCAGCAGTACTTGGGACAGAGGCTATGGCTACACCTTC.

This clone was observed a single time. The chain carries TRBV29-1 and TRBJ1-1; possibly TRBD1 for D (5 bases). V was pared by 6 bases and J by 5 bases, with 13 bases between. There are 12 residues in the CDR3. CDR1 SQVTM and CDR2 ANQGSEA come from the germline V gene. DNA of the CDR3: TGCAGCGTGCAGGGCAGGGTTACTGAAGCTTTCTTT. Translation: CSVQGRVTEAFF.

This clone was seen only once. V and J are TRBV19 and TRBJ1-5; TRBD1 is a possible D gene (5 bases). This CDR3 contains 17 residues. Trimming stripped 4 bases from V and 1 base from J, with 17 bases between. Germline values: CDR1 LNHDA, CDR2 SQIVND (reference sequence). The CDR3 DNA sequence: TGTGCCAGTAGTAAGGGGTTCGGAGGGGCAAGCAATCAGCCCCAGCATTTT. Protein: CASSKGFGGASNQPQHF.

The J gene is TRBJ1-5, the V gene TRBV9; the match to TRBD1 covers 10 bases. This CDR3 comprises 14 residues. V was pared by 2 bases and J by 4 bases, with 0 bases of the junction left unmatched. Germline lookup yields CDR1 SGDLS and CDR2 YYNGEE. Here the CDR3 reads CASSVGQGNQPQHF. DNA of the CDR3: TGTGCCAGCAGCGTGGGACAGGGGAATCAGCCCCAGCATTTT.

The chain joins TRBV7-8 to TRBJ2-7; 9 bases map to TRBD1. The ends lost 5 bases at V and 4 bases at J; junction bases unmatched: 6. This CDR3 contains 14 residues. The V gene's germline CDR1 is SGHVS and CDR2 FQNEAQ. CDR3 loop: CASSLRDRVYEQYF. The CDR3 DNA is TGTGCCAGCAGCCTCCGGGACAGGGTGTACGAGCAGTACTTC.

The chain joins TRBV5-4 to TRBJ2-3; 9 bases are shared with TRBD2. The CDR3 is 16 amino acids. V shed 2 bases, J shed 1 base, and the junction held 5 bases outside the gene matches. Germline-derived CDR1 and CDR2 are SGHNT and YYREEE (reference sequence). In DNA form, the CDR3 reads TGTGCCAGCAGCTTTATGGCTAGCGGGGGCACAGATACGCAGTATTTT. It yields the protein CASSFMASGGTDTQYF.

V and J are TRBV5-5 and TRBJ1-5, with 7 bases aligning to TRBD1. Germline-derived CDR1 and CDR2 are SGHKS and YYEKEE (reference sequence). This CDR3 has 15 residues. V was clipped by 1 base and J by 3 bases; unmatched bases: 4. The CDR3 DNA is TGTGCCAGCAGCTTGTGGACAGGAGACAATCAGCCCCAGCATTTT. This gives the protein CASSLWTGDNQPQHF. Drawing the rest from reference TRBV5-5 and TRBJ1-5, the complete variable domain is DAGVTQSPTHLIKTRGQQVTLRCSPISGHKSVSWYQQVLGQGPQFIFQYYEKEERGRGNFPDRFSARQFPNYSSELNVNALLLGDSALYLCASSLWTGDNQPQHFGDGTRLSIL.

The chain is built from TRBV2 and TRBJ2-3; a possible D gene is TRBD2 (5 bases). The germline V gene encodes CDR1 SNHLY and CDR2 FYNNEI. Trimming shortened V by 3 bases and J by 2 bases, and 21 bases separated the two germline ends. This CDR3 region has 18 residues. The CDR3 region is CASSDVEVRELSTDTQYF. The CDR3 bases are TGTGCCAGCAGTGATGTGGAGGTGAGGGAGTTGTCCACAGATACGCAGTATTTT.

The chain uses TRBV5-1 and TRBJ1-4, with 7 bases matching TRBD1. The CDR3 contains 15 residues. Trimming removed 1 base from V and 5 bases from J; junction bases left unmatched: 5. CDR1 SGHRS and CDR2 YFSETQ come from the germline V gene. The DNA for the CDR3 is TGCGCCAGCAGCTTGAGGGGGACAGAGAATGAAAAACTGTTTTTT. Amino acid sequence: CASSLRGTENEKLFF.

This clone was observed a single time. The chain joins TRBV7-9 to TRBJ2-5; weak D call: TRBD1 (7 bases). Per germline, CDR1 SEHNR and CDR2 FQNEAQ (reference sequence). The CDR3 sequence is 15 residues long. V lost 5 bases and J 5 bases, leaving 18 bases between the germline ends. In DNA form, the CDR3 reads TGTGCCAGCAGCCCTCGACAGGGTCGGGGGGAGACCCAGTACTTC. This encodes CASSPRQGRGETQYF.

This sequence joins TRBV19 and TRBJ2-7; 12 positions match TRBD2. CDR3 length equals 14 residues. CDR1 LNHDA and CDR2 SQIVND come from the germline V gene (reference sequence). V trimming: 5 bases; J trimming: 4 bases; junction bases outside the gene matches: 3. The CDR3 DNA is TGTGCCAGTAGTCTTGGACTAGCGGGGTACGAGCAGTACTTC. It encodes CASSLGLAGYEQYF.

The V and J genes are TRBV20-1 and TRBJ2-3; D unresolved. V gave up 6 bases and J gave up 3 bases, with 4 bases separating them. Germline V gene sequence: CDR1 DFQATT, CDR2 SNEGSKA (reference sequence). This CDR3 has 10 residues. The CDR3 spells CSAFTDTQYF. The CDR3 DNA reads TGCAGTGCCTTTACAGATACGCAGTATTTT.

The chain recombines TRBV12-5 with TRBJ2-3, with D possibly TRBD1 on 8 matching bases. Germline lookup yields CDR1 LGHNT and CDR2 FRNRAP. V was clipped by 4 bases and J by 6 bases, with 14 bases between them. This CDR3 contains 14 residues. The CDR3 sequence: CASGYLQGGDTQYF. DNA for the CDR3: TGTGCTAGTGGTTACCTACAGGGGGGGGATACGCAGTATTTT.

This sequence joins TRBV19 and TRBJ1-6; D is undetermined. The V gene lost 5 bases and the J gene lost 3 bases, with 11 bases spanning the gap. The CDR3 extends over 15 amino acids. Germline V gene sequence: CDR1 LNHDA, CDR2 SQIVND (reference sequence). The CDR3 coding sequence is TGTGCCAGTAGTGCGACCGACTACTATAATTCACCCCTCCACTTT. The encoded protein is CASSATDYYNSPLHF.

This clone has just one count. The V gene is TRBV5-8, the J gene TRBJ1-1, with D perhaps TRBD1 (5 bases). V dropped 2 bases and J dropped 5 bases, with 16 bases sitting between them. The CDR3 sequence is 15 residues long. The germline V gene encodes CDR1 SGHTS and CDR2 YDEGEE. The CDR3 is CASSLGGAPGTEAFF. As DNA, the CDR3 is TGTGCCAGCAGCTTAGGAGGGGCCCCGGGGACTGAAGCTTTCTTT.

CDR3 coding DNA: TGTGCCAGCAGTTACCCCGGGACAGGGAACACTGAAGCTTTCTTT. It translates to CASSYPGTGNTEAFF. J is TRBJ1-1 and V is TRBV6-5, with 8 bases matching TRBD1. J was trimmed by 1 base and V by 2 bases; bases with no gene match: 3. The V gene's germline CDR1 is MNHEY and CDR2 SVGAGI. The CDR3 sequence is 15 residues long.

This clone was recorded once. In nucleotides, the CDR3 is TGTGCCACCCTAGCTGGAAACACCATATATTTT. The encoded protein is CATLAGNTIYF. This sequence joins TRBV19 and TRBJ1-3; D ambiguous. The CDR3 spans 11 residues. V lost 10 bases and J 2 bases, leaving 6 bases between the germline ends. Per germline, CDR1 LNHDA and CDR2 SQIVND (reference sequence).

The rearrangement links TRBV9 to TRBJ1-6, with 9 bases fitting TRBD1. V lost 4 bases and J lost 7; bases outside the gene matches: 6. This CDR3 is built from 15 residues. Germline V gene data show CDR1 as SGDLS and CDR2 as YYNGEE. CDR3 sequence (DNA): TGTGCCAGCAGCCCAGGGACAGGGCAGAATTCACCCCTCCACTTT. It is translated as CASSPGTGQNSPLHF.

This clone appeared once. The chain has TRBV5-1 and TRBJ1-1, with D unclear. The germline gives CDR1 SGHRS, CDR2 YFSETQ. The V and J ends lost 4 bases and 1 base respectively, with 5 bases between them. The CDR3 extends over 12 amino acids. CDR3 amino acids: CASSNWNTEAFF. CDR3 in DNA: TGCGCCAGCAGCAACTGGAACACTGAAGCTTTCTTT.

The chain uses TRBV11-3 and TRBJ1-3, with TRBD1 as a possible D gene (6 bases). The CDR3 is made up of 15 amino acids. Germline-derived CDR1 and CDR2 are SGHNT and YENEEA. V was trimmed by 2 bases and J by 0 bases, leaving 8 bases between them. The CDR3 here is CASSLRTDSGNTIYF. Here the CDR3 DNA reads TGTGCCAGCAGCTTACGGACAGACTCTGGAAACACCATATATTTT.

Only a few counts were recorded for this clone. The chain combines TRBV24-1 with TRBJ1-5, with TRBD1 as a possible D gene (6 bases). V was cut by 10 bases and J by 0 bases, with 18 bases left in between. This CDR3 contains 16 residues. Germline assignment: CDR1 KGHDR and CDR2 SFDVKD. CDR3 in DNA: TGTGCCACTCAAAGCCCGGGACACCATAGCAATCAGCCCCAGCATTTT. Its protein is CATQSPGHHSNQPQHF.

The chain links TRBV11-2 to TRBJ2-1, with unresolved D. CDR3 length: 16 amino acids. The germline V and J ends were trimmed by 4 bases and 8 bases, with 21 bases remaining between them. The germline V gene encodes CDR1 SGHAT and CDR2 FQNNGV. CDR3 amino acids: CASSYRSGSGSDEQFF. CDR3 bases: TGTGCCAGCAGCTACCGGAGTGGTTCCGGCTCTGATGAGCAGTTCTTC.

The V gene is TRBV5-1, the J gene TRBJ2-1; 7 nucleotides align to TRBD2. Germline V CDR1 and CDR2: SGHRS, YFSETQ. Germline trimming cut 4 bases from V and 3 bases from J; bases unmatched to any gene: 7. The CDR3 is 15 residues long. CDR3 in DNA: TGCGCCAGCAGCCTGGCGGGAGTTGACTACAATGAGCAGTTCTTC. This sequence encodes CASSLAGVDYNEQFF.

The chain couples TRBV15 to TRBJ2-7; D may be TRBD1 (5 bases). The CDR3 length is 13 residues. Germline V gene sequence: CDR1 LNHNV, CDR2 YYDKDF (reference sequence). With 3 bases removed from V and 2 bases from J, the gap between germline ends came to 8 bases. Written as DNA, the CDR3 is TGTGCCACCAGCAGTGACAGAACCTACGAGCAGTACTTC. This encodes CATSSDRTYEQYF.

A word on this clone: In the same sample, other DNA sequences code for this CDR3. This chain uses TRBV10-3 with TRBJ1-1, with 10 bases that match TRBD1. CDR3 length: 14 amino acids. Germline V gene sequence: CDR1 ENHRY, CDR2 SYGVKD. The V gene end was trimmed by 6 bases and the J gene end by 2 bases; junction bases not matched to a gene: 3. CDR3 in amino acids: CAIRGTGENTEAFF. CDR3 coding DNA: TGTGCCATCAGAGGGACAGGGGAAAACACTGAAGCTTTCTTT.

The chain uses TRBV5-1 and TRBJ1-4; D perhaps matches TRBD1 (5 bases). CDR3 size: 13 residues. Germline V gene data show CDR1 as SGHRS and CDR2 as YFSETQ. Trimming removed 4 bases at V and 5 bases at J, with 9 bases between. CDR3: CASSLGGNEKLFF. CDR3 nucleotides: TGCGCCAGCAGCCTCGGGGGAAATGAAAAACTGTTTTTT.